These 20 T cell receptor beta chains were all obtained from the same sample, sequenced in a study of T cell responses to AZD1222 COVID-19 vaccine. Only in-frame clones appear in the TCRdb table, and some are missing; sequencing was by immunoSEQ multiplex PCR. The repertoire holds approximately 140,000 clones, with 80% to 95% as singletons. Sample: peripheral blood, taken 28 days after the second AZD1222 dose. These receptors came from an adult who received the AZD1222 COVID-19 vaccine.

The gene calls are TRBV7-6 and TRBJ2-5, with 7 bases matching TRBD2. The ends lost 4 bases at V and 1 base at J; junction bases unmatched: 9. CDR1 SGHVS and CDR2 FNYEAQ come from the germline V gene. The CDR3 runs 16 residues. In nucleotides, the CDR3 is TGTGCCAGCAGCTCGGGAGGTGTGCGGGGCCAAGAGACCCAGTACTTC. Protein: CASSSGGVRGQETQYF.

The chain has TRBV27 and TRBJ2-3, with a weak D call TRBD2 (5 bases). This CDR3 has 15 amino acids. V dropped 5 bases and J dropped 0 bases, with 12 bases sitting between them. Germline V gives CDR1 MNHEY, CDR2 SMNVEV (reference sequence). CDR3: CASSPLPGSTDTQYF. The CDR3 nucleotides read TGTGCCAGCAGTCCACTCCCGGGGAGCACAGATACGCAGTATTTT.

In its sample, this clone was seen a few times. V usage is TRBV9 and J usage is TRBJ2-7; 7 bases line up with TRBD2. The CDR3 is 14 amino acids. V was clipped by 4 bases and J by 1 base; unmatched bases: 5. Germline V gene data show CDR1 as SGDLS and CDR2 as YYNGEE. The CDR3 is CASSPRDYSYEQYF. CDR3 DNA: TGTGCCAGCAGCCCCCGGGACTATTCCTACGAGCAGTACTTC.

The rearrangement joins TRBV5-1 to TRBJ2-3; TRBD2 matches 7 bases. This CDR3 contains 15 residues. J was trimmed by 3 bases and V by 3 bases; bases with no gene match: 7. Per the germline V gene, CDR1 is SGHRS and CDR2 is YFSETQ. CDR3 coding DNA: TGCGCCAGCAGCTGGGCTAGCGGAGTGACAGATACGCAGTATTTT. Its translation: CASSWASGVTDTQYF.

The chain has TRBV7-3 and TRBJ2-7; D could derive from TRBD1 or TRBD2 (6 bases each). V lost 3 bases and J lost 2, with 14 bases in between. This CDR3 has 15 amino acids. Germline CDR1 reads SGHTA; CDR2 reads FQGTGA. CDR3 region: CASSFMGGPAYEQYF. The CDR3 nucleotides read TGTGCCAGCAGCTTTATGGGGGGCCCAGCCTACGAGCAGTACTTC.

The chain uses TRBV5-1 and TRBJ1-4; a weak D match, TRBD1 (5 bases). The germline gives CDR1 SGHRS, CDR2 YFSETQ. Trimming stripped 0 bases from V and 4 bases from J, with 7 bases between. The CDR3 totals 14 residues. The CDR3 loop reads CASSLEGLNEKLFF. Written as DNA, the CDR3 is TGCGCCAGCAGCTTGGAGGGGCTTAATGAAAAACTGTTTTTT.

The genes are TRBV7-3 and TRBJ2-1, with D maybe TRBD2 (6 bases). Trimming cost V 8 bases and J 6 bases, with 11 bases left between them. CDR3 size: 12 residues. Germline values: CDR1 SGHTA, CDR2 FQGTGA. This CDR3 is CASGRGGNEQFF. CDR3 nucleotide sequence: TGTGCCAGCGGGCGGGGAGGCAATGAGCAGTTCTTC.

CDR3 protein: CASSYSNIVTGELFF. The CDR3 nucleotides are TGTGCCAGCAGTTACTCCAACATCGTAACCGGGGAGCTGTTTTTT. The chain combines TRBV6-2 or TRBV6-3 with TRBJ2-2; D call uncertain. V was cut by 0 bases and J by 5 bases, with 10 bases left in between. The CDR3 contains 15 residues. Per the germline V gene, CDR1 is MNHEY and CDR2 is SVGEGT.

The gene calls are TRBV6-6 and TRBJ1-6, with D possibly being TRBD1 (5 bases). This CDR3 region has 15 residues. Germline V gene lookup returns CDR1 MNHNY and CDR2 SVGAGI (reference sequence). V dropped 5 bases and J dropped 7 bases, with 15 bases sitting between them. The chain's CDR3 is CASSPVDSKNSPLHF. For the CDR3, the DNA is TGTGCCAGCAGTCCTGTCGACAGTAAAAATTCACCCCTCCACTTT.

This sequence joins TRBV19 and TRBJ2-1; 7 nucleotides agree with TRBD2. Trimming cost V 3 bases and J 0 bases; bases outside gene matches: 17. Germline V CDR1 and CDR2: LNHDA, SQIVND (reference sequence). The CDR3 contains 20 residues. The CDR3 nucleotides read TGTGCCAGTAGTATGGGTCATCGGGGGGAGCTCGCGGTCTCCTACAATGAGCAGTTCTTC. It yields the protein CASSMGHRGELAVSYNEQFF. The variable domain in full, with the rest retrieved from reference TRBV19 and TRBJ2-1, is DGGITQSPKYLFRKEGQNVTLSCEQNLNHDAMYWYRQDPGQGLRLIYYSQIVNDFQKGDIAEGYSVSREKKESFPLTVTSAQKNPTAFYLCASSMGHRGELAVSYNEQFFGPGTRLTVL.

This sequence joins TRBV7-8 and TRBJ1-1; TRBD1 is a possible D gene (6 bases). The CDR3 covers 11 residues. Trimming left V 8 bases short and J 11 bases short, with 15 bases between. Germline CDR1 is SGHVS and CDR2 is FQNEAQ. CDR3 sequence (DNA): TGTGCCAGCGTGATTAACAGGGTTGCTTTCTTT. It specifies CASVINRVAFF.

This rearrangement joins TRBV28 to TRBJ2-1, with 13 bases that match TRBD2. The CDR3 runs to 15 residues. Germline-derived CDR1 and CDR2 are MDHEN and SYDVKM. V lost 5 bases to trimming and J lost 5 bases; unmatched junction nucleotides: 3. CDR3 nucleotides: TGTGCCAGCAGTCGACTAGCGGGGGGCGACAATGAGCAGTTCTTC. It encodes CASSRLAGGDNEQFF.

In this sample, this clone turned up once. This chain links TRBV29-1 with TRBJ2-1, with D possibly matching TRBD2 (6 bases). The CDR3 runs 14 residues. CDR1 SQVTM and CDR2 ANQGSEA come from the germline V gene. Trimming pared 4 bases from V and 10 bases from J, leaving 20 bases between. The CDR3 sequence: CSVGYRDSSREQFF. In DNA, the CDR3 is TGCAGCGTTGGCTATAGGGACTCATCCCGGGAGCAGTTCTTC.

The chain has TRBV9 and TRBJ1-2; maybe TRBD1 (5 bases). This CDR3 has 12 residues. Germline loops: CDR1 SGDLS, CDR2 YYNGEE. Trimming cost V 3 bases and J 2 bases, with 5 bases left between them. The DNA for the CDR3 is TGTGCCAGCAGCGGACAGAACTATGGCTACACCTTC. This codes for CASSGQNYGYTF.

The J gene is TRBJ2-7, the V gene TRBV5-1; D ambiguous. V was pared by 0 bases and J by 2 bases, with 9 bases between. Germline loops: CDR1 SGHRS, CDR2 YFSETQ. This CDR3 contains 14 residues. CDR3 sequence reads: CASSLAIKTYEQYF. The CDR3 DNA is TGCGCCAGCAGCTTGGCCATCAAAACCTACGAGCAGTACTTC.

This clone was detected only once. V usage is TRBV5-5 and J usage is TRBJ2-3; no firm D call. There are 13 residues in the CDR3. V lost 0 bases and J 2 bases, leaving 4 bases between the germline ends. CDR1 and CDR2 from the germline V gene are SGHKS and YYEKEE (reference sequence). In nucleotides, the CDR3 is TGTGCCAGCAGCTTGGAAACCACAGATACGCAGTATTTT. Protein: CASSLETTDTQYF.

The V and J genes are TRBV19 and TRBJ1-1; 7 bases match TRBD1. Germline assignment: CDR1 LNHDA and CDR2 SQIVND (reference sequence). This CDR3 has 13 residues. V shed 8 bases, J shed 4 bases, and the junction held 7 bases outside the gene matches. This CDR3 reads CASARQGGTEAFF. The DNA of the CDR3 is TGTGCCAGTGCCCGACAGGGAGGCACTGAAGCTTTCTTT.

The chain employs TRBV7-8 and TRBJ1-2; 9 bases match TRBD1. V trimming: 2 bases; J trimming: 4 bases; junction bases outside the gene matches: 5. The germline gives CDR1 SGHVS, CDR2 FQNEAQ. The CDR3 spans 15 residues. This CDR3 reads CASSLMGTGSYGYTF. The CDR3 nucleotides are TGTGCCAGCAGCTTAATGGGGACAGGGTCCTATGGCTACACCTTC.

CDR3 sequence: CASSPSGGDQETQYF. CDR3 sequence (DNA): TGTGCCAGCTCCCCTAGCGGGGGGGATCAAGAGACCCAGTACTTC. The chain couples TRBV18 to TRBJ2-5; 12 nucleotides match TRBD2. Germline V lookup: CDR1 KGHSH, CDR2 LQKENI. The CDR3 runs to 15 residues. Germline trimming cut 6 bases from V and 2 bases from J; bases unmatched to any gene: 4. Filled out from reference TRBV18 and TRBJ2-5, the complete variable domain reads NAGVMQNPRHLVRRRGQEARLRCSPMKGHSHVYWYRQLPEEGLKFMVYLQKENIIDESGMPKERFSAEFPKEGPSILRIQQVVRGDSAAYFCASSPSGGDQETQYFGPGTRLLVL.

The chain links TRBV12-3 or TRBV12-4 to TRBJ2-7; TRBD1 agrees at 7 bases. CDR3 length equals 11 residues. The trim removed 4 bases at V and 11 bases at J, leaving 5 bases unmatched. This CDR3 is CASSSDRVKYF. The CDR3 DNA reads TGTGCCAGCAGTTCCGACAGGGTAAAGTACTTC.